A selection of T cell receptor beta chains follows, all from one sample in a study of blood T cell repertoires in COVID-19. Some clones are missing from TCRdb's copy, which holds only in-frame ones; the method was immunoSEQ multiplex PCR. The data hold around 120,000 clones, with around four fifths observed a single time. Material: peripheral blood. These receptors came from a man aged 65 to 79 with active or convalescent COVID-19. CDR3s include the opening cysteine and the closing phenylalanine or tryptophan. D genes are given only for firm matches. Size is stated for part of the rows, as once, few or many counts, or as a class when the clone is expanded.

D gene,J gene,V gene,clone size,CDR3 DNA,CDR3 protein
TRBD2,TRBJ2-7,TRBV6-5,.,TGTGCCAGCAGACGCGGGACTAGCGGGGGTTACGAGCAGTACTTC,CASRRGTSGGYEQYF
TRBD2,TRBJ2-1,TRBV29-1,.,TGCAGCGTTGATTTCGCGGGGGGGCCGGGGAATGAGCAGTTCTTC,CSVDFAGGPGNEQFF
.,TRBJ2-5,TRBV12-3/TRBV12-4,.,TGTGCCAGCAGGGAGGGGGGGAGGACCCAGTACTTC,CASREGGRTQYF
TRBD2,TRBJ2-5,TRBV19,.,TGTGCCAGTAGTACCGGACTAGCGGGAGGGTTTGGGGAGACCCAGTACTTC,CASSTGLAGGFGETQYF
TRBD2,TRBJ2-2,TRBV7-3,.,TGTGCCAGCAGCTCGACTAGCGGGAGGGGGCCCACCGGGGAGCTGTTTTTT,CASSSTSGRGPTGELFF
TRBD1,TRBJ1-4,TRBV18,.,TGTGCCAGCTCACTGCGACAGGGAACTAATGAAAAACTGTTTTTT,CASSLRQGTNEKLFF
.,TRBJ1-2,TRBV29-1,.,TGCAGCGTTGAAAGGGGTACCTATGGCTACACCTTC,CSVERGTYGYTF
.,TRBJ2-2,TRBV11-2,.,TGTGCCAGCAGCTTAGCCGGCGGTACCGGGGAGCTGTTTTTT,CASSLAGGTGELFF
.,TRBJ2-1,TRBV30,.,TGTGCCTGGAGTGTACGGGTCTCCTCCTACAATGAGCAGTTCTTC,CAWSVRVSSYNEQFF
.,TRBJ2-1,TRBV18,.,TGTGCCAGCTCACCCTTGCAGGGGCCTTACAATGAGCAGTTCTTC,CASSPLQGPYNEQFF
TRBD1,TRBJ2-2,TRBV28,.,TGTGCCAGCAGCTGGACAGGAACCGGGGAGCTGTTTTTT,CASSWTGTGELFF
TRBD1,TRBJ1-3,TRBV6-5,.,TGTGCCAGCAGGAAGTCGGACAGGGCGGGAAACACCATATATTTT,CASRKSDRAGNTIYF
TRBD2,TRBJ2-7,TRBV7-2,.,TGTGCCAGCAGCTTAGGGACTAGCGGGGCTCGAGTTTACGAGCAGTACTTC,CASSLGTSGARVYEQYF
TRBD1,TRBJ1-3,TRBV6-5,.,TGTGCCAGCAAGTGGACAGGAGGAAACACCATATATTTT,CASKWTGGNTIYF
.,TRBJ2-7,TRBV7-8,.,TGTGCCAGCAGCCCGAGGACTCCTTCCTACGAGCAGTACTTC,CASSPRTPSYEQYF
TRBD2,TRBJ2-3,TRBV7-6,.,TGTGCCAGCAGCTTAGTACTAGCGCGAGAGAGGGATACGCAGTATTTT,CASSLVLARERDTQYF
TRBD2,TRBJ2-1,TRBV6-4,.,TGTGCCAGCAGTGCCGTTCGCGGACTAGCGGTTGAGCAGTTCTTC,CASSAVRGLAVEQFF
TRBD1,TRBJ1-3,TRBV29-1,.,TGCAGCGTTGTTAGTGCACAGGGGGACGGAAACACCATATATTTT,CSVVSAQGDGNTIYF
TRBD1,TRBJ1-2,TRBV12-3/TRBV12-4,.,TGTGCCATCGCGACAGGGGGCTATTATGGCTACACCTTC,CAIATGGYYGYTF
TRBD1,TRBJ2-7,TRBV7-2,.,TGTGCCAGCAGCGGGGGACAGGGAGGATCCTACGAGCAGTACTTC,CASSGGQGGSYEQYF
.,TRBJ1-1,TRBV10-3,.,TGTGCCATCAGTGTAAGAGGGGAGGGGAGCACTGAAGCTTTCTTT,CAISVRGEGSTEAFF
TRBD2,TRBJ2-2,TRBV6-5,.,TGTGCCAGCAGCCTACAAAGCGGGAACGCCGGGGAGCTGTTTTTT,CASSLQSGNAGELFF
.,TRBJ1-4,TRBV4-2,.,TGTGCCAGCAGCCAAGATTTCGCTGGGGGCCAGGCATTT,CASSQDFAGGQAF
.,TRBJ2-1,TRBV15,once,TGTGCCACCAGCAGAGGGATGACGGCCGGGACAAATGAGCAGTTCTTC,CATSRGMTAGTNEQFF
.,TRBJ2-3,TRBV24-1,.,TGTGCCACCAGTGATCTAACAGGGTACCCAGATACGCAGTATTTT,CATSDLTGYPDTQYF
.,TRBJ1-6,TRBV7-2,once,TGTGCCAGCAGCTTAGTGACTAATAATTCACCCCTCCACTTT,CASSLVTNNSPLHF
.,TRBJ2-2,TRBV19,.,TGTGCCAGTAGTCCCACCCCGGGTAGGGGGAACACCGGGGAGCTGTTTTTT,CASSPTPGRGNTGELFF